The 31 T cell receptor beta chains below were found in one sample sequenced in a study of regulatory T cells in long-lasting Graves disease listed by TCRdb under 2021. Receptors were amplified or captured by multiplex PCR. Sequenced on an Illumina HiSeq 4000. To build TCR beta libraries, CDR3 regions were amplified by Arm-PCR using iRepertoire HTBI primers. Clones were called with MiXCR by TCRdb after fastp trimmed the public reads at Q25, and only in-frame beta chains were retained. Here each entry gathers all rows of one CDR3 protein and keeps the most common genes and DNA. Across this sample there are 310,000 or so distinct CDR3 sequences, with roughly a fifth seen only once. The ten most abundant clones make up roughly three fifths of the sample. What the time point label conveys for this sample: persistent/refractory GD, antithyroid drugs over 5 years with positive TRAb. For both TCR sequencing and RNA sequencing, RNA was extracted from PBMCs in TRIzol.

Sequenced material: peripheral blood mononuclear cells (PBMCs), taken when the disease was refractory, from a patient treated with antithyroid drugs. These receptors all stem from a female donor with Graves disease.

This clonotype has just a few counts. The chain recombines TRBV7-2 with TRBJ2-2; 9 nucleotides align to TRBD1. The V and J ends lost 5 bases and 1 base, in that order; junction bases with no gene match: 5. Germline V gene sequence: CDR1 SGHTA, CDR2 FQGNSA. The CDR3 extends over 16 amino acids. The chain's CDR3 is CASSTPDRGNTGELFF. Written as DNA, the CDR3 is TGTGCCAGCAGCACGCCGGACAGGGGGAACACCGGGGAGCTGTTTTTT.

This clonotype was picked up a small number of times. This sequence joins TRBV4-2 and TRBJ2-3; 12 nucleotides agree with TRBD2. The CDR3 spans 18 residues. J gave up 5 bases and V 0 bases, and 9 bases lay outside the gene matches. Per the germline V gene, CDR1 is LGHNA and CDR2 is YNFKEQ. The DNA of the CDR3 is TGTGCCAGCAGCCAAGACCAGACTAGCGGGAGAGGAGGAGATACGCAGTATTTT. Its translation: CASSQDQTSGRGGDTQYF.

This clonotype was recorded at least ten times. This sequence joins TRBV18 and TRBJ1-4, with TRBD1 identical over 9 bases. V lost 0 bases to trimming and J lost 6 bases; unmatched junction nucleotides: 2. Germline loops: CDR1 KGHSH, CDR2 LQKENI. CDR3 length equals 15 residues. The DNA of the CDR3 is TGTGCCAGCTCACCACCGGGACAGGGCCATGAAAAACTGTTTTTT. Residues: CASSPPGQGHEKLFF.

The DNA of the CDR3 is TGCAGCGTTGAAGATCTGGCGGGAGGAGGAGAGACCCAGTACTTC. It encodes CSVEDLAGGGETQYF. The chain recombines TRBV29-1 with TRBJ2-5; 8 bases are a match to TRBD2. Losses at the gene ends were 0 bases for V and 4 bases for J; bases not matched to a gene: 7. CDR1 is SQVTM and CDR2 is ANQGSEA in the germline V gene. The CDR3 totals 15 residues.

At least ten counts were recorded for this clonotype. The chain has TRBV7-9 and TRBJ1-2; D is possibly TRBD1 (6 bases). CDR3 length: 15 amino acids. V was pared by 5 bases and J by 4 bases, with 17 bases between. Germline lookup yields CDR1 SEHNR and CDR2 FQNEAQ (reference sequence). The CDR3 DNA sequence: TGTGCCAGCAGCGGAACATTGACGGACAGCTATGGCTACACCTTC. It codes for CASSGTLTDSYGYTF.

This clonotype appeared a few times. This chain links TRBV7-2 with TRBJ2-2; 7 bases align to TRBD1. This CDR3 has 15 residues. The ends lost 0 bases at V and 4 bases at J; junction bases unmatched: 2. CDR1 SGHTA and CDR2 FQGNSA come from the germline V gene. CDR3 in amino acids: CASSLAGGLTGELFF. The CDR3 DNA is TGTGCCAGCAGCTTAGCAGGGGGCCTCACCGGGGAGCTGTTTTTT. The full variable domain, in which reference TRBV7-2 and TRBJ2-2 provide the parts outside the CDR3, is GAGVSQSPSNKVTEKGKDVELRCDPISGHTALYWYRQSLGQGLEFLIYFQGNSAPDKSGLPSDRFSAERTGGSVSTLTIQRTQQEDSAVYLCASSLAGGLTGELFFGEGSRLTVL.

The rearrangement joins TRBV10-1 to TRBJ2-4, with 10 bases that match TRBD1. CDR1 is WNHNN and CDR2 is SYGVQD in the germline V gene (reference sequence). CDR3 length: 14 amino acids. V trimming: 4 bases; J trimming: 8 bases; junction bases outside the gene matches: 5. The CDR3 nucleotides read TGCGCCAGCAGTGCCGGGACAGGGGAGGACATTCAGTACTTC. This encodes CASSAGTGEDIQYF.

The CDR3 protein is CSAYNLARVYNEQFF. The CDR3 nucleotides read TGCAGTGCTTACAATCTAGCGCGCGTTTACAATGAGCAGTTCTTC. The rearrangement links TRBV20-1 to TRBJ2-1, with a tentative D call TRBD2 (6 bases). Germline V gene sequence: CDR1 DFQATT, CDR2 SNEGSKA (reference sequence). Trimming stripped 5 bases from V and 4 bases from J, with 18 bases between. The CDR3 has 15 amino acids.

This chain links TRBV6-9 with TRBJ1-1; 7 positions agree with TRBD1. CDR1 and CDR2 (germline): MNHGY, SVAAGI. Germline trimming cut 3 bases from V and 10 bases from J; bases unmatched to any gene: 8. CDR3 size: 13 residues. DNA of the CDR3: TGTGCCAGCAGTTACGCGGGGCGACAGGGAGCTTTCTTT. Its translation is CASSYAGRQGAFF.

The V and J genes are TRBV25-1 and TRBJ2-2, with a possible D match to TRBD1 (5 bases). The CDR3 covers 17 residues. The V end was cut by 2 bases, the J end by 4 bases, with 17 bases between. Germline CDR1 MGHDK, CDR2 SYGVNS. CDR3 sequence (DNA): TGTGCCAGCAGTGAACCAAACAGGATGGGAACCACCGGGGAGCTGTTTTTT. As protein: CASSEPNRMGTTGELFF. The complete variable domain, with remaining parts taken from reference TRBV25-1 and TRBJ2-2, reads EADIYQTPRYLVIGTGKKITLECSQTMGHDKMYWYQQDPGMELHLIHYSYGVNSTEKGDLSSESTVSRIRTEHFPLTLESARPSHTSQYLCASSEPNRMGTTGELFFGEGSRLTVL.

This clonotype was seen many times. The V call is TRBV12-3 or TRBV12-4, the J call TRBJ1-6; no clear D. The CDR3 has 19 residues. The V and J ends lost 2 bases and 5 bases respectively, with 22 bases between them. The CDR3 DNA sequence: TGTGCCAGCAGTTTAATAGGTGGCTTTGGGCAGCAAAATAATTCACCCCTCCACTTT. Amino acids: CASSLIGGFGQQNNSPLHF.

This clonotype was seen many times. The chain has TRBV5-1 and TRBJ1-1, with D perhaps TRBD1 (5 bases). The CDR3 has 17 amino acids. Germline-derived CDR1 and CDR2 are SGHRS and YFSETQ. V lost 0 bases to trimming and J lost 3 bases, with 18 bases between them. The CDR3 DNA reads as TGCGCCAGCAGCTTGGCTGCAGGGACCAGCACGGACACTGAAGCTTTCTTT. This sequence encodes CASSLAAGTSTDTEAFF.

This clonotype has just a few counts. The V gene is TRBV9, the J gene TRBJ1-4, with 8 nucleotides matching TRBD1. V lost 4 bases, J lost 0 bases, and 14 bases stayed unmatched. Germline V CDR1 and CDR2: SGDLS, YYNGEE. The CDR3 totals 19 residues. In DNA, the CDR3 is TGTGCCAGCAGCTCTCCACAGGACAGGGAAGATGCAACTAATGAAAAACTGTTTTTT. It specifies CASSSPQDREDATNEKLFF.

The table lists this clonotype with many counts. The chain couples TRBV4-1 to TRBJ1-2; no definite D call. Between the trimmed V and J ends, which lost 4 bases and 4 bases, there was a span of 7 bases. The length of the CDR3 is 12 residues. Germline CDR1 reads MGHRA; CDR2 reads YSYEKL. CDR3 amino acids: CASSPGTYGYTF. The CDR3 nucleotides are TGCGCCAGCAGCCCAGGAACCTATGGCTACACCTTC.

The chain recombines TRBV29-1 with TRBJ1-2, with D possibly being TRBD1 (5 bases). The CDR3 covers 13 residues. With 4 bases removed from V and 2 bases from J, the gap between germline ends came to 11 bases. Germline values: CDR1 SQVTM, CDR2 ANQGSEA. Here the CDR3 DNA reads TGCAGCGTTGGTCTCGACAGAAACTATGGCTACACCTTC. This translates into CSVGLDRNYGYTF.

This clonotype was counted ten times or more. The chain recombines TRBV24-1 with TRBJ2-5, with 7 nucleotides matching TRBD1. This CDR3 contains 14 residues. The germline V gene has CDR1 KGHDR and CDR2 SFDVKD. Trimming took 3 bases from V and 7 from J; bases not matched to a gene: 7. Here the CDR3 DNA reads TGTGCCACCAGTGATCTGACAGGGCGGAGGACCCAGTACTTC. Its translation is CATSDLTGRRTQYF.

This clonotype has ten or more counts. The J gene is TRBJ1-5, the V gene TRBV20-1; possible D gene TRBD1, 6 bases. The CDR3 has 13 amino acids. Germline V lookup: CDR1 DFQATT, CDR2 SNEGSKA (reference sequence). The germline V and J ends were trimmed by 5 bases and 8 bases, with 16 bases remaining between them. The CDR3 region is CSARDKKGKPQHF. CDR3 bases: TGCAGTGCTCGGGACAAAAAGGGGAAGCCCCAGCATTTT.

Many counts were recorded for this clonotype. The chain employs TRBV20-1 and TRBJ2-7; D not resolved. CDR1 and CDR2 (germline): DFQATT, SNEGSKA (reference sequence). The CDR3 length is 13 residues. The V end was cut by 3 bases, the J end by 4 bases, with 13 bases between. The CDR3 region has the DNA TGCAGTGCTAGGCGAGAACAGCTTTACGAGCAGTACTTC. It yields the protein CSARREQLYEQYF.

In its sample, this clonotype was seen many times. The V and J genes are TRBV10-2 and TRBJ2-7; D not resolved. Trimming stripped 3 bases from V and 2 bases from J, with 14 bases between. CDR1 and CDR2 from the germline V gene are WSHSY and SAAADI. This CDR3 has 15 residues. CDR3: CASSDKEPTAYEQYF. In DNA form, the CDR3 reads TGCGCCAGCAGTGATAAAGAACCCACCGCCTACGAGCAGTACTTC.

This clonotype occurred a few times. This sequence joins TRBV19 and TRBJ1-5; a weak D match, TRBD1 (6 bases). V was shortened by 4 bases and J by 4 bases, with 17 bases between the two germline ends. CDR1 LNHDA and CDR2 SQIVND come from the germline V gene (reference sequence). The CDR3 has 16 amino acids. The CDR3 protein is CASSTDHRVVNQPQHF. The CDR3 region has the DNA TGTGCCAGTAGTACAGATCACAGGGTGGTGAATCAGCCCCAGCATTTT.

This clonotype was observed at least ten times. The CDR3 nucleotides read TGTGCCAGCAGCCTCAGCAACAGTGAAAAACTGTTTTTT. Amino acids: CASSLSNSEKLFF. The chain employs TRBV3-1 and TRBJ1-4; no reliable D call. The CDR3 length is 13 residues. Germline CDR1 and CDR2: LGHDT and YNNKEL (reference sequence). The V end was cut by 4 bases, the J end by 7 bases, with 10 bases between.

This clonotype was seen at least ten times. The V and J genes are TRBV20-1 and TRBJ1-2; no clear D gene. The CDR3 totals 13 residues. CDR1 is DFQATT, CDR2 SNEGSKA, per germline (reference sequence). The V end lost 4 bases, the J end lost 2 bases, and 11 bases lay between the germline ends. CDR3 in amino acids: CSATDAGNYGYTF. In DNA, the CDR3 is TGCAGTGCTACGGACGCCGGCAACTATGGCTACACCTTC.

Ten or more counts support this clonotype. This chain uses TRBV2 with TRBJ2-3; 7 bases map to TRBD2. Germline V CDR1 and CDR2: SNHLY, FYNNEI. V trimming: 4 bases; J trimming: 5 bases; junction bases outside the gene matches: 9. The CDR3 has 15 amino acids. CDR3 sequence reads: CASSGSAGAGDTQYF. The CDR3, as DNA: TGTGCCAGCAGTGGTAGTGCGGGAGCGGGAGATACGCAGTATTTT.

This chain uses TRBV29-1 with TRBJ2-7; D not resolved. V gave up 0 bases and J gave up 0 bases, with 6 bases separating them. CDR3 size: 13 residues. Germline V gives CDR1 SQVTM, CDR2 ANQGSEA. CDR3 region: CSVEDPDSYEQYF. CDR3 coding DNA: TGCAGCGTTGAAGATCCGGACTCCTACGAGCAGTACTTC.

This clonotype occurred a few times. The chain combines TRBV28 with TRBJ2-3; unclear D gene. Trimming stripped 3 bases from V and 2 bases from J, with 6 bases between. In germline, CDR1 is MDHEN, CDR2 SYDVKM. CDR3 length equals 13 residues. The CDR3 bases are TGTGCCAGCAGTTTTCGGGTCACAGATACGCAGTATTTT. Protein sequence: CASSFRVTDTQYF.

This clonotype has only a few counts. CDR3 in amino acids: CASSTTSGQETQYF. CDR3 coding DNA: TGTGCCAGCTCAACAACTAGCGGCCAAGAGACCCAGTACTTC. This chain uses TRBV18 with TRBJ2-5, with TRBD2 matching over 8 bases. The CDR3 has 14 amino acids. The J segment lost 1 base and the V segment lost 5 bases, leaving 3 bases of the junction unmatched. CDR1 and CDR2 (germline): KGHSH, LQKENI.

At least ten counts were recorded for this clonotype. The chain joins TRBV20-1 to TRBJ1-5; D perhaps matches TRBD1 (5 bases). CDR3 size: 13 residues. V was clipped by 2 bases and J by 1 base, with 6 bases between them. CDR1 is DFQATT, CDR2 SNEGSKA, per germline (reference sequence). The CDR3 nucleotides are TGCAGTGCTAGACGGGGGAGCAATCAGCCCCAGCATTTT. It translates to CSARRGSNQPQHF.

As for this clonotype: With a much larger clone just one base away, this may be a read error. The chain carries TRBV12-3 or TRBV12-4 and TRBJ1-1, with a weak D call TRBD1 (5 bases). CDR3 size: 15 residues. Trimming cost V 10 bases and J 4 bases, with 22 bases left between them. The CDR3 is CANSLDRTRATEAFF. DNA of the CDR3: TGTGCCAACAGCCTAGATAGGACACGAGCCACTGAAGCTTTCTTT.

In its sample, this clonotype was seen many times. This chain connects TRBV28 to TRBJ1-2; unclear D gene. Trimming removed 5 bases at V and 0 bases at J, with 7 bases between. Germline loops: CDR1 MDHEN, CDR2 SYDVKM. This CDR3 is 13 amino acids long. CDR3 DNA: TGTGCCAGCAGTAGGACTGCTAACTATGGCTACACCTTC. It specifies CASSRTANYGYTF.

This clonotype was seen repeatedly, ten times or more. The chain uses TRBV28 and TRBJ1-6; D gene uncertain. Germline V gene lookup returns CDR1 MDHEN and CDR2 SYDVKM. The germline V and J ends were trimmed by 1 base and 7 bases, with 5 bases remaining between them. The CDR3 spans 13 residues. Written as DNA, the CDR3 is TGTGCCAGCAGTTTATTTCGGAATTCACCCCTCCACTTT. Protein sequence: CASSLFRNSPLHF.

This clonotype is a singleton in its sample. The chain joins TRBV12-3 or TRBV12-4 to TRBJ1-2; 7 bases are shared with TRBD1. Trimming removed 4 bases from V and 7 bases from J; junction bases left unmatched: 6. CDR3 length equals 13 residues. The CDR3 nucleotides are TGTGCCAGCAGTTCCTCACAGGGGATTGGCTACACCTTC. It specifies CASSSSQGIGYTF.